This T cell receptor (beta chain) was retrieved from a study of blood T cell repertoires in COVID-19. On the study more broadly: Researchers got acute and convalescent COVID-19 samples from the United States, Italy and Spain.

Trimming removed 4 bases from V and 3 bases from J, with 13 bases in between. Germline CDR1 reads LGHNA; CDR2 reads YNFKEQ. The CDR3 has 14 residues. Under the authors' procedure: Reference gene primer amplification in the assay estimated nucleated cell counts. Measured with immunoSEQ multiplex PCR; TCRdb has only the in-frame clones, and not every one. The V and J calls and clone size are taken from that table; D and trimming were inferred from the DNA. This sample yields more than 95,000 clones, of which over 65% are seen a single time; approximately 27% belongs to the top ten. The gene calls are TRBV4-2 and TRBJ2-7; TRBD2 might be the D (6 bases). The clonotype originates from a man aged 60-69 years with acute or convalescent COVID-19. The sequenced sample consisted of peripheral blood. In DNA, the CDR3 is TGTGCCAGCAGCCCTTGGGACTCAAACTACGAGCAGTACTTC. This sequence encodes CASSPWDSNYEQYF.